This is a list of T cell receptor beta chains from one sample in a study of graft-versus-host responses after intestinal transplantation. Clones were sequenced by immunoSEQ multiplex PCR, and TCRdb holds only the in-frame ones, with some missing. The repertoire has tens of thousands of clones, 85% to 95% of them found once; the top ten carry 0.72%. The sample here was PBMCs, taken about 65 days after intestinal transplant. The receptors were gathered from a human patient who received an intestinal transplant, so some T cells may come from the graft donor. CDR3s include the opening cysteine and the closing phenylalanine or tryptophan. D genes are given only for firm matches. Clone size is given for some rows only: seen once, a few or many times, or a class if the clone is expanded.

abundance,j_gene,v_gene,d_gene,CDR3nt,CDR3aa
.,TRBJ2-5,TRBV6-4,.,TGTGCCAGCAGTGCATCTAGCGAGGGGGAGCAGTACTTC,CASSASSEGEQYF
.,TRBJ1-1,TRBV7-6,.,TGTGCCAGCAGCTTAACAGGGATGAACACTGAAGCTTTCTTT,CASSLTGMNTEAFF
.,TRBJ2-1,TRBV30,TRBD1,TGTGCCTGGGACAGGGGGTTAGTCGATGAGCAGTTCTTC,CAWDRGLVDEQFF
.,TRBJ1-3,TRBV13,.,TGTGCCAGCAGCTTAGACCAGGGGACCATATATTTT,CASSLDQGTIYF
.,TRBJ1-5,TRBV19,TRBD1,TGTGCCAGTAGTCTAGCGACAGGGGGCGACGGTCAGCCCCAGCATTTT,CASSLATGGDGQPQHF
.,TRBJ2-3,TRBV30,.,TGTGCCTGGAGATTTGGGGCTTTAGGGTCTAGCACAGATACGCAGTATTTT,CAWRFGALGSSTDTQYF
.,TRBJ2-5,TRBV6-6,TRBD2,TGTGCCAGCAGTTACGGCGGGAGCGGGGAGACCCAGTACTTC,CASSYGGSGETQYF
.,TRBJ2-7,TRBV11-1,TRBD1,TGTGCCAGCAGCCTCCGGACAGGGACCTACGAGCAGTACTTC,CASSLRTGTYEQYF
once,TRBJ1-3,TRBV7-9,.,TGTGCCAGCTCCCAATCGGGTACTGGAAACACCATATATTTT,CASSQSGTGNTIYF
.,TRBJ1-1,TRBV6-5,TRBD1,TGTGCCAGCAGTTACGGACAGGGGGGTTCTACTGAAGCTTTCTTT,CASSYGQGGSTEAFF
once,TRBJ1-1,TRBV4-1,TRBD1,TGCGCCAGCAGCCACCCCGGGACAGAGAACACTGAAGCTTTCTTT,CASSHPGTENTEAFF
.,TRBJ1-1,TRBV7-8,.,TGTGCCAGCAGCTCGTTCCGGGACATTGACACTGAAGCTTTCTTT,CASSSFRDIDTEAFF